Listed below are T cell receptor beta chains from one sample, sequenced in a study of early T cells in non-severe SARS-CoV-2 infection. In TCRdb, the 5' RACE reads were re-called with MiXCR into one record per CDR3 protein. Found here are under 85,000 distinct CDR3 sequences, 9% to 15% of them singletons; the top ten hold 15%. The starting material was whole blood, obtained at baseline. These receptors were obtained from an adult who was a healthcare worker with PCR-confirmed SARS-CoV-2 infection or an uninfected control (not recorded which). The donor label of this sample is uncertain. The CDR3 runs from the conserved cysteine through the conserved F or W.

>TRBJ2-7|TRBV13
CASSLNRALNEQYF
>TRBJ2-5|TRBV7-2
CASSLAGTSEETQYF
>TRBJ1-3|TRBV19
CASSIAGGSGNTIYF
>TRBJ2-3|TRBV7-6
CASSLEAGRFTDTQYF
>TRBJ2-7|TRBV5-1
CVSSSRTAAYEQYF
>TRBJ2-5|TRBV7-2
CASSLITGGLETQYF
>TRBJ1-2|TRBV19
CASSIEDSADGYTF
>TRBJ2-7|TRBV9
CASSGGSEQYF
>TRBJ2-1|TRBV7-2
CASSLTSGNYNEQFF
>TRBJ1-1|TRBV5-6
CASGAGSWNTEAFF
>TRBJ2-6|TRBV11-2
CASSRTGVRGANVLTF
>TRBJ2-3|TRBV29-1
CGVVSRGPVDTQYF
>TRBJ2-7|TRBV4-2
CASSQGDRNSYEQYF
>TRBJ2-1|TRBV4-1
CASSQISWNEQFF
>TRBJ2-1|TRBV5-1
CASSLVGSGGYNEQFF
>TRBJ2-7|TRBV12-3/TRBV12-4
CASSSVAVSYEQYF
>TRBJ1-1|TRBV6-5
CASSPVGQGNAEAFF
>TRBJ1-5|TRBV15
CATSRTNGGQPQHF
>TRBJ2-2|TRBV20-1
CSAIQGDGSGELFF
>TRBJ1-2|TRBV2
CASSEGYQGHGYTF
>TRBJ2-3|TRBV6-2/TRBV6-3
CASSTRGLAGGSNPDTQYF
>TRBJ2-5|TRBV11-2
CASSLGSGLAGQETQYF
>TRBJ1-2|TRBV6-2/TRBV6-3
CASRTGYGYTF
>TRBJ2-7|TRBV5-1
CASSLEARISYEQYF
>TRBJ1-2|TRBV6-2/TRBV6-3
CASSWGPNYGYTF
>TRBJ1-4|TRBV20-1
CSALSRATNEKLFF
>TRBJ2-7|TRBV5-1
CASSGALGGGNYEQYF
>TRBJ2-3|TRBV20-1
CSAHPPPAADTQYF
>TRBJ2-5|TRBV29-1
CSVVSGTQETQYF
>TRBJ2-1|TRBV29-1
CSVDPGLASNEQFF
>TRBJ2-7|TRBV6-5
CASSYWGTGENEQYF
>TRBJ2-3|TRBV5-5
CASSHSTGTYTDTQYF
>TRBJ2-2|TRBV7-9
CALSDLIHTGELFF
>TRBJ2-3|TRBV6-1
CASNIFRAGGTHTQYF
>TRBJ2-7|TRBV7-3
CASSLFASYEQYF
>TRBJ1-5|TRBV6-2/TRBV6-3
CASSYPGSGPNQPQHF
>TRBJ1-4|TRBV3-1
CASSSSTKLFF